This T cell receptor beta chain emerged from a study of T-cell memory formation after mild COVID-19. In the study overall: The two donors had largely donor-specific TCR clusters.

Between the trimmed V and J ends, which lost 0 bases and 0 bases, there was a span of 7 bases. The germline V gene has CDR1 SGHRS and CDR2 YFSETQ. The CDR3 totals 15 residues. The study's findings and limits: Among contracting clones, CD4+ were mainly CM/EM and CD8+ enriched in EMRA. Balance between CD4 and CD8 was seen in clones contracting day 15 to 85, and a CD4+ lean was seen in later expanders.

A 5'RACE reaction primed in the constant segment made cDNA libraries of TCR alpha and TCR beta, and these carried sample barcodes and UMIs. TCRdb re-called the 5' RACE reads with MiXCR, one entry per CDR3 protein. The sample lists about 84,000 distinct CDR3 sequences, 14% occurring once. Remarks on this clonotype: The antigen is not known.

Sequenced input: PBMCs or a T cell subset sorted from them (not recorded which). The receptor comes from an adult woman who had mild COVID-19 (a few samples of this study predate the infection). Cell type and time point are not known. This rearrangement joins TRBV5-1 to TRBJ1-3; D uncertain. Written as DNA, the CDR3 is TGCGCCAGCAGCTTGGAGGGCAGCTCTGGAAACACCATATATTTT. Its translation is CASSLEGSSGNTIYF.